Reported below is one TCR beta chain. Its target is unknown. This CDR3 contains 13 residues. V lost 6 bases, J lost 4 bases, and 8 bases stayed unmatched. The V gene's germline CDR1 is SQVTM and CDR2 ANQGSEA. TCRdb re-derived calls from the 5' RACE reads in MiXCR, one entry per CDR3 protein. The repertoire holds around 420,000 distinct CDR3 sequences, with approximately 24% as singletons. The data are from a study of T-cell memory formation after mild COVID-19. Broader study findings: The finding that pre-infection memory included some responding clones suggested that cross-reactive memory joined. Later expanders leaned CD4+, whereas clones that contracted between day 15 and 85 were balanced CD4/CD8. Second-wave clones that peaked on day 37 lacked confirmed SARS-CoV-2 specificity. Largely, contracting CD4+ clones fell within CM and EM, and contracting CD8+ clones within EMRA.

The V and J genes are TRBV29-1 and TRBJ1-2, with 7 nucleotides matching TRBD1. This TCR derives from an adult woman who had mild COVID-19 (a few samples of this study predate the infection). Cell type and time point are not known. The specimen sequenced was PBMCs or a T cell subset sorted from them (not recorded which). The CDR3 nucleotides read TGCAGCGTCAGACAAGGACAGGCCTATGGCTACACCTTC. The encoded protein is CSVRQGQAYGYTF. The entire variable domain, with the rest obtained from reference TRBV29-1 and TRBJ1-2, is as follows: SAVISQKPSRDICQRGTSLTIQCQVDSQVTMMFWYRQQPGQSLTLIATANQGSEATYESGFVIDKFPISRPNLTFSTLTVSNMSPEDSSIYLCSVRQGQAYGYTFGSGTRLTVV.